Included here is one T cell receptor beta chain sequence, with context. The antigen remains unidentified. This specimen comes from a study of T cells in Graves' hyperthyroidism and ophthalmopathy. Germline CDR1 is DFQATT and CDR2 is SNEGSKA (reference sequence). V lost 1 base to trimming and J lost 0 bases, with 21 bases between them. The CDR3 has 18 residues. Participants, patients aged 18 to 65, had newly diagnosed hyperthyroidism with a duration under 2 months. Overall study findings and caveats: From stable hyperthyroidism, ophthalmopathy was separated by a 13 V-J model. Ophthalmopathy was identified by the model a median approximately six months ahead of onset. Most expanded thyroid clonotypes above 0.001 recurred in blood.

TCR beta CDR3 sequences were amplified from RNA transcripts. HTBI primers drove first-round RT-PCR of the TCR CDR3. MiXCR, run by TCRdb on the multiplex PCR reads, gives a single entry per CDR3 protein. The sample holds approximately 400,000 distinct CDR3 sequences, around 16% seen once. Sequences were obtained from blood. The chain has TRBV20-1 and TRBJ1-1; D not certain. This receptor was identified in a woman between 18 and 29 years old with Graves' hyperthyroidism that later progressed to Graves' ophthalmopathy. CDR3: CSARVFVARATMNTEAFF. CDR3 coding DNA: TGCAGTGCTAGAGTTTTTGTGGCTAGGGCGACCATGAACACTGAAGCTTTCTTT.